The rows below give T cell receptor beta chains drawn from one sample of a study of cytotoxic CD8 clonotypes in ibrutinib-treated CLL. Using immunoSEQ multiplex PCR, the repertoire was profiled, and TCRdb retains in-frame clones only, with some absent. The profile shows about 150,000 clones, 76% of them singletons. Source: PBMCs, taken after 24 months of ibrutinib treatment. Receptors were obtained from a human donor with chronic lymphocytic leukemia. CDR3s include the opening cysteine and the closing phenylalanine or tryptophan. The order of the fields is V gene, J gene, D gene, CDR3 length, clone size, CDR3 DNA, CDR3 protein. The D gene is left open where the match is weak. Only part of the rows carry a size: once, few, many, or a class if the clone is expanded.

>TRBV28|TRBJ2-1|NA|13|NA
TGTGCCAGCAGAGCAGACCATAACAATGAGCAGTTCTTC
CASRADHNNEQFF
>TRBV5-6|TRBJ2-7|TRBD1|12|NA
TGTGCCAGCAGCTGGGACAGCAACGAGCAGTACTTC
CASSWDSNEQYF
>TRBV7-2|TRBJ1-2|NA|15|NA
TGTGCCAGCAGCTTTGCCCTCACAGCTGGCAATGGCTACACCTTC
CASSFALTAGNGYTF
>TRBV28|TRBJ2-7|TRBD2|18|NA
TGTGCCAGCAGTTTATCTTTGCTCGGGAGGGACGGGTGGTACGAGCAGTACTTC
CASSLSLLGRDGWYEQYF
>TRBV6-5|TRBJ2-3|TRBD2|15|NA
TGTGCCAGCAGTTACCGTCTAGCGGGGTCAGATACGCAGTATTTT
CASSYRLAGSDTQYF
>TRBV11-2|TRBJ1-2|NA|14|NA
TGTGCCAGCAGCTTAGATCAGGTTATCTATGGCTACACCTTC
CASSLDQVIYGYTF
>TRBV14|TRBJ2-2|NA|14|NA
TGTGCCAGCAGCCAAGCTTGGCCCACCGGGGAGCTGTTTTTT
CASSQAWPTGELFF
>TRBV7-2|TRBJ2-2|TRBD1|15|few
TGTGCCAGCAGCCCCCACAGGGGACCGGCCGGGGAGCTGTTTTTT
CASSPHRGPAGELFF
>TRBV5-6|TRBJ2-3|NA|12|NA
TGTGCCAGCAGCCCCCCTCTGGGTACGCAGTATTTT
CASSPPLGTQYF
>TRBV11-2|TRBJ1-1|NA|13|NA
TGTGCCAGCAGCTTCCCAGGACCGGGTGAAGCTTTCTTT
CASSFPGPGEAFF
>TRBV11-2|TRBJ2-1|TRBD2|13|NA
TGTGCCAGCAGCTCGGGACTAGCGAATGAGCAGTTCTTC
CASSSGLANEQFF
>TRBV18|TRBJ2-5|TRBD2|17|once
TGTGCCAGCTCACCACCGGGACTAGCGGGAGGACCGTTGACCCAGTACTTC
CASSPPGLAGGPLTQYF
>TRBV28|TRBJ1-1|NA|12|few
TGTGCCAGCACCGGGGGGGCACCTCGTTGTTTTTTT
CASTGGAPRCFF
>TRBV14|TRBJ2-1|NA|11|NA
TGTGCCAGCAGCCAAGGGGCAAACCAGTTCTTC
CASSQGANQFF
>TRBV19|TRBJ2-7|NA|14|NA
TGTGCCAGTAGTTCACAGGTCTACTCCTACGAGCAGTACTTC
CASSSQVYSYEQYF
>TRBV2|TRBJ2-3|NA|13|few
TGTGCCAGCAGTGGCCCAGACACAGATACGCAGTATTTT
CASSGPDTDTQYF
>TRBV7-6|TRBJ2-7|NA|12|NA
TGTGCCAGCAGCCCCACCGGGGGCGAGCAGTACTTC
CASSPTGGEQYF
>TRBV27|TRBJ1-6|NA|14|few
TGTGCCAGCAGTTTACACGACAGAAATTCACCCCTCCACTTT
CASSLHDRNSPLHF
>TRBV5-6|TRBJ2-4|TRBD1|14|few
TGTGCCAGCAGCAACAGGGGGCTAAAAAACATTCAGTACTTC
CASSNRGLKNIQYF
>TRBV2|TRBJ1-5|TRBD1|13|few
TGTGCCAGCGGGGGGGAGGGGGCACAGCCCCAGCATTTT
CASGGEGAQPQHF
>TRBV7-9|TRBJ1-1|TRBD1|14|NA
TGTGCCAGCAGCACGCAGCGAACAGGGGACGAAGCTTTCTTT
CASSTQRTGDEAFF
>TRBV7-3|TRBJ2-1|NA|14|NA
TGTGCCAGCAGCCACGGACAGCCATGGGGTGAGCAGTTCTTC
CASSHGQPWGEQFF
>TRBV18|TRBJ1-2|TRBD1|14|NA
TGTGCCAGCTCACCCCCGACAGGGACGGGTGGCTACACCTTC
CASSPPTGTGGYTF
>TRBV18|TRBJ1-5|NA|14|NA
TGTGCCAGCTCACTGGGGGCTAGCAATCAGCCCCAGCATTTT
CASSLGASNQPQHF
>TRBV13|TRBJ1-1|NA|14|NA
TGTGCCAGCAGCTCGCCCAGCCGGAACACTGAAGCTTTCTTT
CASSSPSRNTEAFF
>TRBV28|TRBJ1-2|NA|14|NA
TGTGCCAGCAGTACCTATCAGGGTGCATGGGGCTACACCTTC
CASSTYQGAWGYTF
>TRBV7-8|TRBJ2-1|NA|16|NA
TGTGCCAGCAGCCCACCCTCTCGGGGGTCCTACAATGAGCAGTTCTTC
CASSPPSRGSYNEQFF
>TRBV10-2|TRBJ2-2|TRBD2|17|many
TGCGCCAGCAGCAGGACTAGCGGGAGGGCCTTGGCCGGGGAGCTGTTTTTT
CASSRTSGRALAGELFF
>TRBV6-6|TRBJ2-5|NA|11|NA
TGTGCCAGCAGTGTTGGGGAGACCCAGTACTTC
CASSVGETQYF
>TRBV7-2|TRBJ1-2|NA|16|few
TGTGCCAGCAGCTTAGCAATTGGGCAGGGAGGAGGCGGCTACACCTTC
CASSLAIGQGGGGYTF
>TRBV6-6|TRBJ1-2|NA|12|once
TGTGCCAGCAGCCCCCGGGACGATGGCTACACCTTC
CASSPRDDGYTF
>TRBV27|TRBJ2-7|TRBD2|12|few
TGTGCCAGCGGGGGACTAGCGGGGCGCGAGTACTTC
CASGGLAGREYF
>TRBV27|TRBJ2-3|TRBD2|15|NA
TGTGCCAGCGCGAACCCTAGCGGGGCTCAGAATACGCAGTATTTT
CASANPSGAQNTQYF
>TRBV4-2|TRBJ2-7|TRBD2|15|NA
TGTGCCAGCAGCCCCCCGGGGAGCGGGAGTCGGGAGCAGTACTTC
CASSPPGSGSREQYF
>TRBV5-1|TRBJ2-7|TRBD1|15|NA
TGCGCCAGCAGCTTGGGACTACAGGGGACCTACGAGCAGTACTTC
CASSLGLQGTYEQYF
>TRBV5-1|TRBJ1-1|TRBD1|16|NA
TGCGCCAGCAGCTTGGACAACAGGGGAATGAACACTGAAGCTTTCTTT
CASSLDNRGMNTEAFF
>TRBV10-2|TRBJ1-2|NA|13|once
TGCGCCAGCAGGGAGGGGGTCGACTATGGCTACACCTTC
CASREGVDYGYTF
>TRBV7-8|TRBJ1-2|NA|13|NA
TGTGCCAGCAGCTTAGGCCCCACAGGGGGCTACACCTTC
CASSLGPTGGYTF
>TRBV6-4|TRBJ1-1|NA|14|few
TGTGCCAGCAGGGCCACCGGGACAAGCCCCCGAGCTTTCTTT
CASRATGTSPRAFF
>TRBV30|TRBJ1-4|TRBD1|14|NA
TGTGCCTGGAGGCAGGGGGCTCGTAATGAAAAACTGTTTTTT
CAWRQGARNEKLFF
>TRBV30|TRBJ2-6|TRBD1|18|NA
TGTGCCTGGAGCCCCGACAGGGGGGGGCCCTCTGGGGCCAACGTCCTGACTTTC
CAWSPDRGGPSGANVLTF
>TRBV27|TRBJ1-1|TRBD1|14|once
TGTGCCAGCAGGGCCAGGACAGGGGCCACTGAAGCTTTCTTT
CASRARTGATEAFF
>TRBV6-5|TRBJ1-3|TRBD1|15|NA
TGTGCCAGCAGTTACGGTTCGGGACAGCCCCTTCCCTTATATTTT
CASSYGSGQPLPLYF
>TRBV5-1|TRBJ2-3|TRBD2|14|NA
TGCGCCAGCAGTGGGGGGGAGGCCACAGATACGCAGTATTTT
CASSGGEATDTQYF